A single sample is the source of the 9 T cell receptor beta chains below, sequenced in a study of T-cell memory formation after mild COVID-19. TCRdb reanalysed the 5' RACE reads using MiXCR and keeps one entry per CDR3 protein. The sample carries approximately 28,000 distinct CDR3 sequences, approximately 12% recorded once. The material sequenced was PBMCs or a T cell subset sorted from them (not recorded which). These TCRs come from an adult woman who had mild COVID-19 (a few samples of this study predate the infection). Cell type and time point are not known.

Many counts were recorded for this clonotype. CDR3 sequence (DNA): TGTGCCAGCAGTTGGGGGGCTACCTCCTACGAGCAGTACTTC. Protein sequence: CASSWGATSYEQYF. This chain connects TRBV27 to TRBJ2-7; D tentatively fits TRBD1 or TRBD2 (6 bases each). In germline, CDR1 is MNHEY, CDR2 SMNVEV (reference sequence). The CDR3 is 14 residues long. The V gene lost 4 bases and the J gene lost 0 bases, with 10 bases spanning the gap.

There are many counts of this clonotype. The V call is TRBV7-9, the J call TRBJ2-1; 7 bases fit TRBD2. This CDR3 comprises 14 residues. V dropped 5 bases and J dropped 5; count of bases not matched to a gene: 6. Germline CDR1 is SEHNR and CDR2 is FQNEAQ (reference sequence). CDR3 in amino acids: CASSPSGMDNEQFF. The DNA of the CDR3 is TGTGCCAGCAGCCCTAGCGGAATGGACAATGAGCAGTTCTTC.

This clonotype was detected many times. V and J are TRBV2 and TRBJ1-1; D possibly corresponds to TRBD1 (5 bases). V shed 7 bases and J shed 6 bases, with 15 bases lying between them. Germline CDR1 and CDR2: SNHLY and FYNNEI. This CDR3 has 13 amino acids. For the CDR3, the DNA is TGTGCCAGCAAGGAGCAGGGTTCTTCTGAAGCTTTCTTT. Protein product: CASKEQGSSEAFF.

This clonotype has ten or more counts. The rearrangement joins TRBV12-3 or TRBV12-4 to TRBJ1-2; 9 bases map to TRBD1. After removal of 6 bases from V and 8 bases from J, the junction contained 4 bases not matched to a gene. The CDR3 spans 12 residues. CDR3 coding DNA: TGTGCCAGCAGACTCACAGGGGGCGGCTACACCTTC. As protein: CASRLTGGGYTF.

There are many counts of this clonotype. The chain has TRBV4-3 and TRBJ2-7, with D tentatively TRBD2 (6 bases). The CDR3 has 15 amino acids. V lost 4 bases to trimming and J lost 0 bases, with 13 bases between them. Germline V gene lookup returns CDR1 LGHNA and CDR2 YSLEER. For the CDR3, the DNA is TGCGCCAGCAGCCCGGTTCTCGGGAGCTCCTACGAGCAGTACTTC. This encodes CASSPVLGSSYEQYF.

This clonotype was observed many times. This rearrangement joins TRBV6-2 or TRBV6-3 to TRBJ1-1; D is perhaps TRBD1 (6 bases). V was clipped by 8 bases and J by 5 bases, with 24 bases between them. The length of the CDR3 is 16 residues. The germline gives CDR1 MNHEY, CDR2 SVGEGT. The CDR3 DNA reads TGTGCCAGCTTCAGACTATCCGGGACATCGGGGACTGAAGCTTTCTTT. Its protein product is CASFRLSGTSGTEAFF.

This clonotype came up many times. The chain combines TRBV7-9 with TRBJ1-2, with 12 bases aligning to TRBD1. This CDR3 has 15 residues. Germline CDR1 and CDR2: SEHNR and FQNEAQ (reference sequence). Trimming cost V 5 bases and J 2 bases; bases outside gene matches: 3. In DNA form, the CDR3 reads TGTGCCAGCAGCCCCGGGACAGGGGGCAACTATGGCTACACCTTC. It encodes CASSPGTGGNYGYTF. The full variable domain, completed using reference TRBV7-9 and TRBJ1-2, is DTGVSQNPRHKITKRGQNVTFRCDPISEHNRLYWYRQTLGQGPEFLTYFQNEAQLEKSRLLSDRFSAERPKGSFSTLEIQRTEQGDSAMYLCASSPGTGGNYGYTFGSGTRLTVV.

This clonotype was seen repeatedly, ten times or more. The chain links TRBV5-6 to TRBJ2-2; D may be TRBD2 (6 bases). V lost 4 bases, J lost 1 base, and 11 bases lay in between. This CDR3 comprises 15 residues. Germline V gene sequence: CDR1 SGHDT, CDR2 YYEEEE. CDR3 DNA sequence: TGTGCCAGCAGCGCGCTAGCGCGGAACACCGGGGAGCTGTTTTTT. Protein product: CASSALARNTGELFF.

The V and J genes are TRBV7-2 and TRBJ2-3; the D gene is possibly TRBD1 (5 bases). The CDR3 extends over 16 amino acids. Germline assignment: CDR1 SGHTA and CDR2 FQGNSA. V gave up 4 bases and J gave up 4 bases, with 18 bases separating them. The CDR3 nucleotides are TGTGCCAGCAGCTACCAGGGCTTCCGAACGGCAGATACGCAGTATTTT. Its translation: CASSYQGFRTADTQYF.